A single count supports the clone carrying this T cell receptor beta chain. The CDR3 has 16 amino acids. These data are taken from a study of OX40 agonist ivuxolimab in advanced cancers. Sequencing was performed with immunoSEQ multiplex PCR; in TCRdb, only in-frame clones are kept and a portion is missing. This table holds fewer than 75,000 clones, approximately 80% found once. The source was CD4+ or CD8+ T cells sorted from blood, collected in a trial of the OX40 agonist ivuxolimab. This clonotype was obtained from an adult with an advanced solid tumor such as melanoma, head and neck, liver or kidney cancer. The chain links TRBV12-2 to TRBJ2-1; the D call in the table, TRBD2, was not verified against the DNA. TRBV12-2 is tagged as a pseudogene. CDR3: CASRLSPQRQINEQFF. CDR3 DNA sequence: TGTGCAAGTCGCCTTTCGCCCCAGCGCCAGATCAATGAGCAGTTCTTC.